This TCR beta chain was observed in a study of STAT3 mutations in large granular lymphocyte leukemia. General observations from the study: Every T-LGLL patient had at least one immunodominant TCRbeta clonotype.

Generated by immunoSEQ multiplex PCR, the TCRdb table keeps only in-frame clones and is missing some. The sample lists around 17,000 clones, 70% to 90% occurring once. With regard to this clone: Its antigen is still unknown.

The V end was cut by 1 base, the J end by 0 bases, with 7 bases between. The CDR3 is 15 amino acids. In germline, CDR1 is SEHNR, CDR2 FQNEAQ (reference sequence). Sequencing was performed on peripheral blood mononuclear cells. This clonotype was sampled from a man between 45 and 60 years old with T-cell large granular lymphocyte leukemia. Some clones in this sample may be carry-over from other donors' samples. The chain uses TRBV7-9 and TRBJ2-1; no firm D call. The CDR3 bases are TGTGCCAGCAGCTTAGTGGTGGGCTCCTACAATGAGCAGTTCTTC. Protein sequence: CASSLVVGSYNEQFF. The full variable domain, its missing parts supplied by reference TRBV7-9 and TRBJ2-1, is DTGVSQNPRHKITKRGQNVTFRCDPISEHNRLYWYRQTLGQGPEFLTYFQNEAQLEKSRLLSDRFSAERPKGSFSTLEIQRTEQGDSAMYLCASSLVVGSYNEQFFGPGTRLTVL.